This T cell receptor beta chain derives from a study of T-cell reconstitution after alpha-beta-depleted transplantation in children. This sample's TCRbeta library carried unique molecular identifier barcodes. TCRdb analysed the PCR reads with MiXCR anew, one entry per CDR3 protein. This table holds more than 150,000 distinct CDR3 sequences, roughly 15% found once. V lost 7 bases and J lost 8, with 41 bases in between. The germline CDR1 and CDR2 sequences are SEHNR and FQNEAQ (reference sequence). The CDR3 loop spans 21 amino acids. This clonotype was detected many times. The TCR originated in a human donor who donated a stem cell graft to a child with acute lymphoblastic leukemia. The specimen was PBMCs from the stem cell graft donor, collected from the stem cell graft. The rearrangement links TRBV7-9 to TRBJ1-1; tentative D call: TRBD1 (5 bases). This chain's CDR3 is CASNTLRDPGGLEFEGNEAFF. CDR3 sequence (DNA): TGTGCCAGCAACACCCTTCGTGATCCGGGGGGATTAGAATTTGAGGGGAACGAAGCTTTCTTT.